The 2 T cell receptor beta chains below all came from one sample that was sequenced in a study of spatial heterogeneity in lung cancer. Sample time point: sample taken at primary tumor resection. MiXCR, run by TCRdb on the 5' RACE reads, gives a single entry per CDR3 protein. The sample carries 43,000 or so distinct CDR3 sequences, around 7% recorded once. Sequencing was performed on PBMCs, taken at surgery. Every receptor here comes from a female donor with early-stage non-small cell lung cancer.

At least ten counts were recorded for this clonotype. A read error may produce the germline difference seen at one junction end. This chain links TRBV20-1 with TRBJ2-7, with TRBD1 matching 7 bases. The CDR3 consists of 11 residues. The germline gives CDR1 DFQATT, CDR2 SNEGSKA (reference sequence). In DNA form, the CDR3 reads TGCAGTGCTAGAGGTCAGGGGGTAACAGCCTTC. Translated, it gives CSARGQGVTAF.

This clonotype was seen many times. V gene TRBV20-1 combines with J gene TRBJ1-2, with 10 bases aligning to TRBD1. This CDR3 is 14 amino acids long. V lost 5 bases, J lost 2 bases, and 5 bases stayed unmatched. CDR1 and CDR2 (germline): DFQATT, SNEGSKA (reference sequence). The CDR3 sequence: CSALPGQGNYGYTF. DNA of the CDR3: TGCAGTGCTCTTCCGGGACAGGGGAACTATGGCTACACCTTC.